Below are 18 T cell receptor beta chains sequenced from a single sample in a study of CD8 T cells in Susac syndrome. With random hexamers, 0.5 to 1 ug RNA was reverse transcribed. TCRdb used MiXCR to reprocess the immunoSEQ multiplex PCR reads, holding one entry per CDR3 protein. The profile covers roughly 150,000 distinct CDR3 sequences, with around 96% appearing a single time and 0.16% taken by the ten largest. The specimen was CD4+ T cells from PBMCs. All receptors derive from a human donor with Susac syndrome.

The CDR3 reads CASSLVGGPDQPQHF. The CDR3 nucleotides are TGCGCCAGCAGCTTGGTTGGAGGGCCGGACCAGCCCCAGCATTTT. The genes are TRBV5-1 and TRBJ1-5, with D unresolved. The ends were cut back, 0 bases at V and 7 bases at J, with 14 bases in the middle. This CDR3 comprises 15 residues. Germline lookup yields CDR1 SGHRS and CDR2 YFSETQ. Complete variable domain (other parts from reference TRBV5-1 and TRBJ1-5): KAGVTQTPRYLIKTRGQQVTLSCSPISGHRSVSWYQQTPGQGLQFLFEYFSETQRNKGNFPGRFSGRQFSNSRSEMNVSTLELGDSALYLCASSLVGGPDQPQHFGDGTRLSIL.

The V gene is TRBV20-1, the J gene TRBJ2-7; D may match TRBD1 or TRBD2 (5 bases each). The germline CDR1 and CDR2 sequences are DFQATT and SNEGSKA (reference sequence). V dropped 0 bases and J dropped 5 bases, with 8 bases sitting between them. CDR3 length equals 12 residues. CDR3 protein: CSAREGVHEQYF. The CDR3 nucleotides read TGCAGTGCTAGAGAGGGGGTACACGAGCAGTACTTC.

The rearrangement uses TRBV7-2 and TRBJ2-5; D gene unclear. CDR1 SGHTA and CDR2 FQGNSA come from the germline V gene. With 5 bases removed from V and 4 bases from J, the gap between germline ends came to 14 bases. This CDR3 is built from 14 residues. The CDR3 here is CASSDGQPPETQYF. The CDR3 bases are TGTGCCAGCAGCGACGGCCAGCCCCCAGAGACCCAGTACTTC.

The CDR3 nucleotides read TGCAGTGCTAAGGGCACCAACTACGAGCAGTACTTC. It translates to CSAKGTNYEQYF. This sequence joins TRBV20-1 and TRBJ2-7; D remains unclear. Trimming took off 4 bases at V and 3 bases at J, with 10 bases between the two ends. The CDR3 runs to 12 residues. Germline assignment: CDR1 DFQATT and CDR2 SNEGSKA (reference sequence).

The CDR3: CSARDRGNEQFF. DNA of the CDR3: TGCAGTGCTAGAGATCGGGGGAATGAGCAGTTCTTC. The chain has TRBV20-1 and TRBJ2-1; D is perhaps TRBD2 (6 bases). V was trimmed by 0 bases and J by 7 bases, leaving 7 bases between them. Germline assignment: CDR1 DFQATT and CDR2 SNEGSKA (reference sequence). The CDR3 consists of 12 residues.

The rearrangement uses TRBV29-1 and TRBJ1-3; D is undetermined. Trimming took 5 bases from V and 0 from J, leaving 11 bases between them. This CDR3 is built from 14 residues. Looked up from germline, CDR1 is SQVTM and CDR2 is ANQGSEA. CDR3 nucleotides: TGCAGCGTTCTGACGGGAAACTCTGGAAACACCATATATTTT. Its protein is CSVLTGNSGNTIYF. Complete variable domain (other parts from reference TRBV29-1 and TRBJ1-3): SAVISQKPSRDICQRGTSLTIQCQVDSQVTMMFWYRQQPGQSLTLIATANQGSEATYESGFVIDKFPISRPNLTFSTLTVSNMSPEDSSIYLCSVLTGNSGNTIYFGEGSWLTVV.

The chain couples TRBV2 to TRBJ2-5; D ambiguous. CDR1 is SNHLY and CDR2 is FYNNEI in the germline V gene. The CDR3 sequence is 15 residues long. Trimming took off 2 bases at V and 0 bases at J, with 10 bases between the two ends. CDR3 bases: TGTGCCAGCAGTGAAAGGTTGACGTACCAAGAGACCCAGTACTTC. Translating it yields CASSERLTYQETQYF.

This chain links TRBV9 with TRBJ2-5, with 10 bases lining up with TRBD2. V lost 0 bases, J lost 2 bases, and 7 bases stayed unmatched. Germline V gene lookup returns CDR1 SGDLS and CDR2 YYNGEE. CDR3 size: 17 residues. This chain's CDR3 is CASSVDVAGGLQETQYF. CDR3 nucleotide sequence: TGTGCCAGCAGCGTAGATGTAGCGGGGGGATTACAAGAGACCCAGTACTTC.

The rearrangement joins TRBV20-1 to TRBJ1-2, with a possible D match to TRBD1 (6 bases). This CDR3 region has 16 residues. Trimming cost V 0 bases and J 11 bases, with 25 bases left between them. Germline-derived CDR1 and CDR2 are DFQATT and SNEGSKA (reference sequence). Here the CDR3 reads CSARDSLAGEYGGYTF. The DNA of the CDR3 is TGCAGTGCTAGAGATAGCCTGGCAGGGGAGTATGGAGGGTACACCTTC.

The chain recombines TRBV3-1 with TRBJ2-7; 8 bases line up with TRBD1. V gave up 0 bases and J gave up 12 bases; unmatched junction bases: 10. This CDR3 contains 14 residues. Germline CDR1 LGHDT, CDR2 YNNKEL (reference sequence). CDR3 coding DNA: TGTGCCAGCAGCCAAGACCAAGGACAGGGCGGCCTGTACTTC. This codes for CASSQDQGQGGLYF.

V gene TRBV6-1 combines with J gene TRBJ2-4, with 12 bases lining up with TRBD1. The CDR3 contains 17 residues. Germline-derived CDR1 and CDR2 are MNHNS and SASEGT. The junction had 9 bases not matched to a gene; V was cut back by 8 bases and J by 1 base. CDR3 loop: CASRGTGGSEAKNIQYF. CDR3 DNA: TGTGCCAGCCGGGGGACAGGGGGCTCGGAGGCCAAAAACATTCAGTACTTC.

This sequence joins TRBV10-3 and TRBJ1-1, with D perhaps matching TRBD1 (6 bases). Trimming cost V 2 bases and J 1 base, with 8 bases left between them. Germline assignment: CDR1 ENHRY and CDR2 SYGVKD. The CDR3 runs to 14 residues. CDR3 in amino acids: CAISELGQNTEAFF. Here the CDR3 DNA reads TGTGCCATCAGTGAGCTGGGACAGAACACTGAAGCTTTCTTT.

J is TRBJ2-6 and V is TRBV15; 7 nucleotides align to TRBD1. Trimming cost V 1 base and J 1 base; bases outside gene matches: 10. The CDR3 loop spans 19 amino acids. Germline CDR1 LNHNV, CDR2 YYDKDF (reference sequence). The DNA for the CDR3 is TGTGCCACCAGCAGAGCTCCTGGGGCAGGGGGATCTGGGGCCAACGTCCTGACTTTC. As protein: CATSRAPGAGGSGANVLTF.

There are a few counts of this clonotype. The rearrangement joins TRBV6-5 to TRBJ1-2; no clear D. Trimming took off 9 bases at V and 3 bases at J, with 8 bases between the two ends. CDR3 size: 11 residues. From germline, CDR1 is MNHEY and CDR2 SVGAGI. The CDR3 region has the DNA TGTGCCAGTGGGAGGGACTATGGCTACACCTTC. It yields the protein CASGRDYGYTF.

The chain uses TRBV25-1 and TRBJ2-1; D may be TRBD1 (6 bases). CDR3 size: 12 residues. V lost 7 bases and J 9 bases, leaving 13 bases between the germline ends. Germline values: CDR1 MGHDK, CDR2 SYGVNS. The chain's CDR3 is CASNRQAGEQFF. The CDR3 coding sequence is TGTGCCAGCAATCGACAGGCCGGTGAGCAGTTCTTC.

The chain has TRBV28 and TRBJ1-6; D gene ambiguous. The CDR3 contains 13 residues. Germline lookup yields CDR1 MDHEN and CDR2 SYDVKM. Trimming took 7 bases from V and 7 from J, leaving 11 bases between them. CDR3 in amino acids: CASMGWPNSPLHF. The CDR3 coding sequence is TGTGCCAGCATGGGGTGGCCGAATTCACCCCTCCACTTT. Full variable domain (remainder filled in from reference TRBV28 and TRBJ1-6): DVKVTQSSRYLVKRTGEKVFLECVQDMDHENMFWYRQDPGLGLRLIYFSYDVKMKEKGDIPEGYSVSREKKERFSLILESASTNQTSMYLCASMGWPNSPLHFGNGTRLTVT.

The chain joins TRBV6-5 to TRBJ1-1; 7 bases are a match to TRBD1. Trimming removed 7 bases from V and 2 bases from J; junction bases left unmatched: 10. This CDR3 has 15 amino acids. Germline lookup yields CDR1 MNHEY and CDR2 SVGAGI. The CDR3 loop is CASTIQGRGNTEAFF. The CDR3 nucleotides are TGTGCCAGCACCATACAGGGGCGGGGAAACACTGAAGCTTTCTTT.

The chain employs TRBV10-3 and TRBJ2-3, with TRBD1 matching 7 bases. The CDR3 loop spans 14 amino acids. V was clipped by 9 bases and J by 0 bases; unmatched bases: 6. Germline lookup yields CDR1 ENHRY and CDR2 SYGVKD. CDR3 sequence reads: CAIRSTGSTDTQYF. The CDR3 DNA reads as TGTGCCATTCGTTCGACAGGGAGCACAGATACGCAGTATTTT.